The T cell receptor (beta chain) under discussion was sequenced for a study of identical twins. TCRdb used MiXCR to reprocess the 5' RACE reads, holding one entry per CDR3 protein. The profile shows roughly 470,000 distinct CDR3 sequences, over 11% of them singletons. This clonotype came up many times. These data are also associated with another study on yellow fever vaccine responses in identical twins.

The clonotype originates from a young woman in good health. Sample: CD4+ T cells sorted from blood.

CDR3 bases: TGTGCCAGCAGCTTACTAGCGGGAGGGCCAACAGATACGCAGTATTTT. Translated, it gives CASSLLAGGPTDTQYF. This chain links TRBV7-2 with TRBJ2-3, with TRBD2 identical over 12 bases. Trimming took 2 bases from V and 3 from J; bases not matched to a gene: 3. The CDR3 runs 16 residues. Germline V lookup: CDR1 SGHTA, CDR2 FQGNSA.